These T cell receptor beta chains were read from a single sample in a study of blood T cell repertoires in COVID-19. The method was immunoSEQ multiplex PCR; TCRdb's version includes in-frame clones alone and lacks a portion of them. The table shows about 190,000 clones, with less than 80% occurring only once. What was sequenced was peripheral blood. The receptors derive from a man aged 50 to 59 who had recovered from COVID-19. Each CDR3 is given without its conserved first and last residue.

J	V	CDR3
TRBJ1-2	TRBV29-1	SVDEDRTPYGYT
TRBJ2-1	TRBV13	ASSPPSGVVHEQF
TRBJ1-2	TRBV18	ASSPLERGNYGYT
TRBJ2-2	TRBV7-3	ASSLLTGELF
TRBJ2-1	TRBV7-7	ASSPSAGREQF
TRBJ2-5	TRBV9	ASSPGTGIITETQY
TRBJ2-7	TRBV24-1	ATSESGTGGYEQY
TRBJ2-1	TRBV7-6	ASSLVAGGPNEQF
TRBJ2-2	TRBV3-1/TRBV3-2	ASSPVPRAGELF
TRBJ1-4	TRBV29-1	SVVLGEKLF
TRBJ1-3	TRBV2	ASSEVGSRSGNTIY
TRBJ2-2	TRBV6-4	ASRKEPGGGTGELF
TRBJ1-2	TRBV30	AWSPKPGGSYGYT
TRBJ2-7	TRBV19	ASSLDLRWSQGHEQY
TRBJ1-4	TRBV15	ATSRVVAGGEKLF
TRBJ2-2	TRBV10-3	ATRNSRATTGELF
TRBJ2-2	TRBV4-1	ASSQEFPRIAGELF
TRBJ1-2	TRBV20-1	SASLSAGYT
TRBJ2-2	TRBV28	ASSKREFTGELF
TRBJ2-1	TRBV7-2	ASSLVAGGKHEQF
TRBJ1-2	TRBV27	ASSLSPGQAGWYGYT
TRBJ2-1	TRBV18	ASSPTGQGFDNEQF
TRBJ2-2	TRBV19	ASSTPRDNSPNTGELF
TRBJ2-7	TRBV6-2/TRBV6-3	ASSYSREGQY
TRBJ1-2	TRBV30	AWSGLTGNGDGYT
TRBJ1-5	TRBV5-1	ASSWAWGGFQPQH
TRBJ2-2	TRBV6-1	ASSERGTGGNTGELF
TRBJ1-4	TRBV30	AWSAREKLF
TRBJ2-3	TRBV19	ASSTHAPFSGSTDTQY
TRBJ1-2	TRBV24-1	ATYDSNYGYT
TRBJ2-5	TRBV7-9	ASSTTSGRQETQY
TRBJ1-1	TRBV7-9	ASSSGYTEAF
TRBJ2-2	TRBV28	ASSSGRTAGELF
TRBJ1-1	TRBV10-3	AIRNIGTDTEAF
TRBJ2-1	TRBV3-1/TRBV3-2	ASSQRLVANEQF
TRBJ2-3	TRBV29-1	SVLGLAGDTQY
TRBJ2-7	TRBV7-3	ASSSYWTSNEQY
TRBJ2-5	TRBV6-5	ASWTGETQY
TRBJ2-7	TRBV10-3	AISDSTGGDEQY
TRBJ1-1	TRBV5-4	ASSLVRTGDTEAF
TRBJ2-4	TRBV27	ASSLVGGEAKNIQY
TRBJ1-3	TRBV16	ASSQRGGTGNTIY
TRBJ2-3	TRBV30	AWSVWSGGSTDTQY
TRBJ2-3	TRBV6-5	ASRNRGGADTQY
TRBJ1-5	TRBV29-1	SVGRGRDQPQH
TRBJ2-7	TRBV18	ASSPPAAARYEQY